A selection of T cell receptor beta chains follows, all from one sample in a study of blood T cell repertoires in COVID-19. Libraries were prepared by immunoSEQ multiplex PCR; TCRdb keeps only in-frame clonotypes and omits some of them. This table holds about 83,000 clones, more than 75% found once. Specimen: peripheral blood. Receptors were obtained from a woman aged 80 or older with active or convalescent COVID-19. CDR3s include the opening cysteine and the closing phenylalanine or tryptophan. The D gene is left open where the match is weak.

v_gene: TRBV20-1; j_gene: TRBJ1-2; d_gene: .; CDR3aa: CSADGQFGYTF
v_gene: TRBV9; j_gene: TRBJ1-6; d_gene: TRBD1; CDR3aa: CASSVERGLNSPLHF
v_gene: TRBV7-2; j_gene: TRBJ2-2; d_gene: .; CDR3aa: CASSLFPAGELFF
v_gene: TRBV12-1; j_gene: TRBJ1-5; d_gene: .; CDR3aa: CASSFEGQASNQPQHF
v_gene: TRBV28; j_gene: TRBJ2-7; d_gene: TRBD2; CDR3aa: CASSAGGPRIEQYF
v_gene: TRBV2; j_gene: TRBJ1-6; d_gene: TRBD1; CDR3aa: CASSDRGRISYNSPLHF
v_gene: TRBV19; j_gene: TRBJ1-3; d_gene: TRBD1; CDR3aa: CAGGTGTGNTIYF
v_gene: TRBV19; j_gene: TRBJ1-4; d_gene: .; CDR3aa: CASSDHSATNEKLFF
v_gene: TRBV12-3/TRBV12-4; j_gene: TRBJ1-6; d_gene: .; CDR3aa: CASSLGRLSPLHF
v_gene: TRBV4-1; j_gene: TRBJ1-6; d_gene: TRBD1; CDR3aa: CASSQRRTGYGYNSPLHF
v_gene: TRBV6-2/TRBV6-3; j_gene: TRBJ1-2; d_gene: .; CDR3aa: CASSYDGGSAENYGYTF